This TCR beta chain stems from a study of post-analysis software for immune sequencing data. The CDR3 sequence is 16 residues long. Per the germline V gene, CDR1 is DFQATT and CDR2 is SNEGSKA (reference sequence). Losses at the gene ends were 5 bases for V and 5 bases for J; bases not matched to a gene: 7. The library was made from cDNA and included unique molecular identifiers. TCRdb ran MiXCR on the PCR reads and lists one entry per CDR3 protein. Seen here are about 160,000 distinct CDR3 sequences, roughly 34% observed once, and the top ten hold about 26%. Whole-study results and caveats: There were several TRBV segments more frequent in patients than controls, and TRBV5-6, TRBV5-1 and TRBV20-1 were among them.

This clonotype was seen ten or more times. The antigen remains unidentified. The V and J genes are TRBV20-1 and TRBJ2-1, with 15 bases matching TRBD2. This clonotype was obtained from a girl aged 10 to 17 with multiple sclerosis. The sample in question was blood, obtained after autologous hematopoietic stem cell transplantation. In DNA form, the CDR3 reads TGCAGTGCTGTAGGACTAGCGGGAGGGCGGAACAATGAGCAGTTCTTC. It encodes CSAVGLAGGRNNEQFF.